The 23 T cell receptor beta chains in this list originate from one sample, sequenced in a study of blood T cells in healthy people across ages. Sample-barcoded 5' priming and a J-beta primer mix drove a second PCR of roughly 6 to 12 cycles. TCRdb called the 5' RACE reads again in MiXCR, with one record for every CDR3 protein. The table records nearly 1 million distinct CDR3 sequences, about 51% of them present only once. Specimen: blood. These TCRs come from a woman aged 60-75 years in good health.

This clonotype was seen only a few times. The J gene is TRBJ1-5, the V gene TRBV5-1; 11 positions agree with TRBD1. Germline V gene sequence: CDR1 SGHRS, CDR2 YFSETQ. Trimming cost V 5 bases and J 2 bases; bases outside gene matches: 3. The CDR3 is 15 amino acids. The CDR3 DNA sequence: TGCGCCAGCAGGGAGGGACAGGGGGGCAATCAGCCCCAGCATTTT. Residues: CASREGQGGNQPQHF.

This clonotype has only a few counts. The chain recombines TRBV2 with TRBJ2-7; maybe TRBD1 (6 bases). With 4 bases removed from V and 5 bases from J, the gap between germline ends came to 15 bases. This CDR3 has 14 residues. CDR1 SNHLY and CDR2 FYNNEI come from the germline V gene. For the CDR3, the DNA is TGTGCCAGCAGTGTTCAGGGGAGATTAAACGAGCAGTACTTC. It translates to CASSVQGRLNEQYF.

V is TRBV7-2 and J is TRBJ2-6; 7 bases agree with TRBD1. Germline V gives CDR1 SGHTA, CDR2 FQGNSA. After removal of 1 base from V and 2 bases from J, the junction contained 2 bases not matched to a gene. The length of the CDR3 is 16 residues. The CDR3 DNA sequence: TGTGCCAGCAGCTTAGTTACAGGGGCTGGGGCCAACGTCCTGACTTTC. It is translated as CASSLVTGAGANVLTF.

The V gene is TRBV6-1, the J gene TRBJ1-3; D uncertain. This CDR3 is built from 15 residues. V lost 4 bases, J lost 0 bases, and 10 bases lay in between. In germline, CDR1 is MNHNS, CDR2 SASEGT. The DNA of the CDR3 is TGTGCCAGCAGTGTCGGACGCAGCTCTGGAAACACCATATATTTT. Its protein product is CASSVGRSSGNTIYF.

The genes are TRBV4-1 and TRBJ2-3; 8 nucleotides align to TRBD1. CDR3 length equals 19 residues. Germline V gene sequence: CDR1 MGHRA, CDR2 YSYEKL. V dropped 2 bases and J dropped 2; count of bases not matched to a gene: 15. The CDR3 DNA reads as TGCGCCAGCAGCCAAACCGGGACAGGCCTCGGAGCATACACAGATACGCAGTATTTT. Protein: CASSQTGTGLGAYTDTQYF.

The rearrangement joins TRBV3-1 to TRBJ2-4; perhaps TRBD2 as D (5 bases). The last part of the DNA fits TRBJ2-7 better; the J call may be wrong. The CDR3 extends over 14 amino acids. In germline, CDR1 is LGHDT, CDR2 YNNKEL (reference sequence). CDR3: CASSPAGGEYEQYF. DNA for the CDR3: TGTGCCAGCAGCCCGGCGGGTGGGGAATACGAGCAGTACTTC.

This clonotype was detected a few times. The chain has TRBV27 and TRBJ2-7; D is unclear. CDR3 size: 15 residues. The V end was cut by 5 bases, the J end by 2 bases, with 16 bases between. Per germline, CDR1 MNHEY and CDR2 SMNVEV (reference sequence). CDR3 in DNA: TGTGCCAGCAGTCCCCATGGGTCGGGTGCCTACGAGCAGTACTTC. The encoded protein is CASSPHGSGAYEQYF.

The chain employs TRBV4-1 and TRBJ2-5; D possibly corresponds to TRBD1 (5 bases). CDR1 and CDR2 from the germline V gene are MGHRA and YSYEKL. This CDR3 is 16 amino acids long. The germline V and J ends were trimmed by 4 bases and 4 bases, with 19 bases remaining between them. The CDR3 DNA is TGCGCCAGCAGCCGTCCAGGATCCACAGGAACAGAGACCCAGTACTTC. Its protein is CASSRPGSTGTETQYF.

This rearrangement joins TRBV3-1 to TRBJ2-4; D is unclear. Germline V gene lookup returns CDR1 LGHDT and CDR2 YNNKEL (reference sequence). The CDR3 sequence is 14 residues long. V dropped 0 bases and J dropped 13 bases, with 16 bases sitting between them. CDR3 sequence reads: CASSQEQKTYGQYF. The CDR3 bases are TGTGCCAGCAGCCAAGAACAGAAAACCTACGGGCAGTACTTC.

This clonotype was detected only a few times. The chain has TRBV28 and TRBJ2-1, with a possible D match to TRBD2 (7 bases). Trimming stripped 10 bases from V and 0 bases from J, with 25 bases between. CDR1 is MDHEN and CDR2 is SYDVKM in the germline V gene. The CDR3 is 18 amino acids. In nucleotides, the CDR3 is TGTGCCACTCTATCCGGACAAGAGGGGGGGTACTCCTACAATGAGCAGTTCTTC. Its protein product is CATLSGQEGGYSYNEQFF.

The CDR3 region is CASTLLGEVETQYF. CDR3 DNA sequence: TGTGCCAGCACCTTACTTGGGGAGGTGGAGACCCAGTACTTC. The chain carries TRBV25-1 and TRBJ2-5; perhaps TRBD2 as D (6 bases). The CDR3 is 14 amino acids. Germline CDR1 reads MGHDK; CDR2 reads SYGVNS. Trimming left V 7 bases short and J 5 bases short, with 17 bases between.

This clonotype was counted between two and nine times. The chain employs TRBV7-2 and TRBJ2-5; TRBD2 matches 10 bases. With 5 bases clipped from V and 7 bases from J, the junction kept 16 bases outside the gene matches. CDR1 and CDR2 (germline): SGHTA, FQGNSA. The CDR3 is 17 amino acids. The CDR3 bases are TGTGCCAGCAGCCTTGACAGCCCTGCTAGCGGGAGTGGGACCCAGTACTTC. Amino acids: CASSLDSPASGSGTQYF.

This clonotype has ten or more counts. One end of the junction does not line up with germline, which may come from a read error. The chain recombines TRBV5-1 with TRBJ2-5; D uncertain. The CDR3 covers 12 residues. CDR1 SGHRS and CDR2 YFSETQ come from the germline V gene. In DNA, the CDR3 is TGTGCCAGCAGCTTAGATGCTGAGACCCAGTACTTC. Its protein product is CASSLDAETQYF.

This chain uses TRBV3-1 with TRBJ2-3, with D tentatively TRBD2 (5 bases). CDR3 length: 16 amino acids. V shed 5 bases and J shed 3 bases, with 18 bases lying between them. Germline V gives CDR1 LGHDT, CDR2 YNNKEL (reference sequence). The CDR3 DNA follows: TGTGCCAGCAGCGATCTGAGCGGACCAAGGACAGATACGCAGTATTTT. Encoded protein: CASSDLSGPRTDTQYF.

The J gene is TRBJ1-2, the V gene TRBV12-3 or TRBV12-4; D is unresolved. This CDR3 has 15 residues. Trimming removed 0 bases from V and 6 bases from J, with 14 bases in between. For the CDR3, the DNA is TGTGCCAGCAGTTTAGCGCATCTTCGGGCAGATGGCTACACCTTC. It encodes CASSLAHLRADGYTF.

This chain connects TRBV20-1 to TRBJ1-5; weak D call: TRBD1 (5 bases). The germline V gene has CDR1 DFQATT and CDR2 SNEGSKA (reference sequence). The CDR3 consists of 14 residues. Trimming removed 3 bases from V and 5 bases from J, with 14 bases in between. The CDR3 reads CSARETANYQPQHF. CDR3 nucleotides: TGCAGTGCTAGGGAGACAGCCAATTATCAGCCCCAGCATTTT.

The chain uses TRBV30 and TRBJ2-1; possibly TRBD2 for D (5 bases). CDR1 and CDR2 from the germline V gene are GTSNPN and SVGIG (reference sequence). Trimming took off 1 base at V and 0 bases at J, with 10 bases between the two ends. The CDR3 has 15 residues. The CDR3 sequence: CAWSAGRDSYNEQFF. DNA for the CDR3: TGTGCCTGGAGTGCCGGCCGGGACTCCTACAATGAGCAGTTCTTC.

This rearrangement joins TRBV5-1 to TRBJ2-7; D is unresolved. The ends were cut back, 0 bases at V and 3 bases at J, with 10 bases in the middle. Germline V lookup: CDR1 SGHRS, CDR2 YFSETQ. The CDR3 spans 14 residues. The CDR3 protein is CASSLGSANYEQYF. The DNA of the CDR3 is TGCGCCAGCAGCTTGGGCAGCGCAAACTACGAGCAGTACTTC.

This clonotype has a handful of counts. J is TRBJ2-7 and V is TRBV20-1, with no clear D. This CDR3 region has 11 residues. V dropped 6 bases and J dropped 3 bases, with 9 bases sitting between them. Per germline, CDR1 DFQATT and CDR2 SNEGSKA (reference sequence). In DNA, the CDR3 is TGCAGTGCCCAAGCTGGCTACGAGCAGTACTTC. This sequence encodes CSAQAGYEQYF.

The chain recombines TRBV6-6 with TRBJ2-5, with 9 bases lining up with TRBD1. The J segment lost 11 bases and the V segment lost 5 bases, leaving 9 bases of the junction unmatched. The CDR3 is 13 amino acids. Germline CDR1 and CDR2: MNHNY and SVGAGI (reference sequence). The CDR3, as DNA: TGTGCCAGCAGTGACTTGGACAGGGGCGGGCAGTACTTC. Encoded protein: CASSDLDRGGQYF.

This clonotype was detected only a few times. V usage is TRBV20-1 and J usage is TRBJ2-1; 7 positions match TRBD2. J gave up 5 bases and V 3 bases, and 4 bases lay outside the gene matches. This CDR3 has 13 amino acids. Germline CDR1 and CDR2: DFQATT and SNEGSKA (reference sequence). In DNA, the CDR3 is TGCAGTGCTAGTGCGGGAGTCAACAATGAGCAGTTCTTC. Protein sequence: CSASAGVNNEQFF.

The rearrangement uses TRBV6-5 and TRBJ2-4; no clear D gene. The tail of the sequence fits TRBJ2-7 better, so the J call may be wrong. CDR1 is MNHEY and CDR2 is SVGAGI in the germline V gene. The CDR3 spans 12 residues. This CDR3 reads CASDFVRYEQYF. CDR3 coding DNA: TGTGCCAGCGACTTCGTTCGCTACGAGCAGTACTTC.

The gene calls are TRBV24-1 and TRBJ2-4; the D is unclear. The germline V and J ends were trimmed by 4 bases and 6 bases, with 12 bases remaining between them. Per germline, CDR1 KGHDR and CDR2 SFDVKD. The CDR3 totals 14 residues. CDR3 bases: TGTGCCACCAGTGACCCGAGAGGTGGAAACATTCAGTACTTC. Protein product: CATSDPRGGNIQYF.